This T cell receptor beta chain was obtained from a study of blood T cell repertoires in COVID-19. Study-level background: Whether acute or convalescent, the COVID-19 samples came from the United States, Italy and Spain.

The CDR3 is made up of 13 amino acids. Trimming stripped 2 bases from V and 10 bases from J, with 9 bases between. Germline CDR1 SGHTA, CDR2 FQGNSA. Study processing details: It was from reference gene primer amplification that nucleated cell counts were estimated. Data came from immunoSEQ multiplex PCR; TCRdb stores just in-frame clones and leaves some out. Clone size and the V and J calls come from that table; the DNA yielded D and trimming. The data hold about 300,000 clones, with around 90% observed a single time. This TCR was recovered from a man in his 70s with acute or convalescent COVID-19. Sequencing was done on a sample of peripheral blood. The chain combines TRBV7-2 with TRBJ1-6, with unresolved D. CDR3 loop: CASSLRRRSPLHF. CDR3 DNA sequence: TGTGCCAGCAGCTTAAGGAGGCGGTCACCCCTCCACTTT.